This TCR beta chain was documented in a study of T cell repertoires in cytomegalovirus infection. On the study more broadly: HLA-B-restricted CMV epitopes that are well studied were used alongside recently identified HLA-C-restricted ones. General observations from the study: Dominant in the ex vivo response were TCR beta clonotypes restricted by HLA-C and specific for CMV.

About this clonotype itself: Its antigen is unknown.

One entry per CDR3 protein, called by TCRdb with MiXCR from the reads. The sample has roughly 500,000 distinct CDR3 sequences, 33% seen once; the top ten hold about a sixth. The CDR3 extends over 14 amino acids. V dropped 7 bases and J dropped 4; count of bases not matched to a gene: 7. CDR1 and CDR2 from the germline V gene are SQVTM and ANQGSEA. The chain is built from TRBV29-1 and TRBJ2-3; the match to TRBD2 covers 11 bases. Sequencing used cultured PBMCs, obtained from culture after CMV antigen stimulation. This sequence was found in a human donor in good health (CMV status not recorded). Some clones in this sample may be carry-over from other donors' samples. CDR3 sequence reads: CSAVAGGRPDTQYF. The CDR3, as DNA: TGCAGCGCCGTAGCGGGAGGGAGGCCAGATACGCAGTATTTT.